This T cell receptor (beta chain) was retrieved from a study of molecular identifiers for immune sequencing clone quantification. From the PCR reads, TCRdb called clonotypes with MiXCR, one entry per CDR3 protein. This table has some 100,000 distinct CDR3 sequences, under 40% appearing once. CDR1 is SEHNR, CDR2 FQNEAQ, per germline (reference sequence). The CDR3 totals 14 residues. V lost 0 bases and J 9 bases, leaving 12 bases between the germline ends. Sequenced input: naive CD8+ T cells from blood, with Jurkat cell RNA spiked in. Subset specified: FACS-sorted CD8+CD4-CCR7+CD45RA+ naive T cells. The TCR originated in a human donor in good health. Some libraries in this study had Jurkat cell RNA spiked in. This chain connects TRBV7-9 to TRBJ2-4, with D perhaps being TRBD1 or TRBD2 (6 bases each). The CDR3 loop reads CASSLARGQGIQYF. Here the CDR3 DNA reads TGTGCCAGCAGCTTAGCTCGGGGGCAAGGCATTCAGTACTTC.